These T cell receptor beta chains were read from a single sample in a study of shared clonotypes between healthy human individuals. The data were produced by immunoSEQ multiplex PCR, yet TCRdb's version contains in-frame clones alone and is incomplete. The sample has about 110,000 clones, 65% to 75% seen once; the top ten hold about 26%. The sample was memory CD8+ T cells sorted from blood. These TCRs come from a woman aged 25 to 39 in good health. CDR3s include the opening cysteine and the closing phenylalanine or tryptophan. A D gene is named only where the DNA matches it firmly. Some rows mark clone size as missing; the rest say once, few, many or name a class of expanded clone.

CDR3 DNA: TGTGCCAGCGCGGAAAGGACTACCTACGAGCAGTACTTC; CDR3 protein: CASAERTTYEQYF; V gene: TRBV7-6; D gene: .; CDR3 length: 13; J gene: TRBJ2-7; clone size: .
CDR3 DNA: TGTGCCACCAGCAGCACAGGGACTTCGGGGGCCAACGTCCTGACTTTC; CDR3 protein: CATSSTGTSGANVLTF; V gene: TRBV15; D gene: .; CDR3 length: 16; J gene: TRBJ2-6; clone size: .
CDR3 DNA: TGCGCCAGCAGGGAGACAGGGGGCACACCTAATGAAAAACTGTTTTTT; CDR3 protein: CASRETGGTPNEKLFF; V gene: TRBV5-1; D gene: TRBD1; CDR3 length: 16; J gene: TRBJ1-4; clone size: few
CDR3 DNA: TGTGCCAGTAGTATATCTTCCGACGGATCTAGGTACGAGCAGTACTTC; CDR3 protein: CASSISSDGSRYEQYF; V gene: TRBV19; D gene: .; CDR3 length: 16; J gene: TRBJ2-7; clone size: few
CDR3 DNA: TGTGCCAGCATTTCGTCCTATGGCTACACCTTC; CDR3 protein: CASISSYGYTF; V gene: TRBV2; D gene: .; CDR3 length: 11; J gene: TRBJ1-2; clone size: .
CDR3 DNA: TGTGCCACCAGCAGAGAGTGGACAGGGAGGGTTTGGGATGGCTACACCTTC; CDR3 protein: CATSREWTGRVWDGYTF; V gene: TRBV15; D gene: TRBD1; CDR3 length: 17; J gene: TRBJ1-2; clone size: .
CDR3 DNA: TGTGCCAGCAGTGGGAGGGACGAGGTCCCCGCAGCAGCAGGGCAGTTCTTC; CDR3 protein: CASSGRDEVPAAAGQFF; V gene: TRBV25-1; D gene: .; CDR3 length: 17; J gene: TRBJ2-1; clone size: .
CDR3 DNA: TGTGCCAGTAGTAGCACCGGGACGCCAGGAAACACCATATATTTT; CDR3 protein: CASSSTGTPGNTIYF; V gene: TRBV19; D gene: .; CDR3 length: 15; J gene: TRBJ1-3; clone size: few
CDR3 DNA: TGCGCCAGCAGTGAGGGACAGGGGCGCACTGAAGCTTTCTTT; CDR3 protein: CASSEGQGRTEAFF; V gene: TRBV10-2; D gene: TRBD1; CDR3 length: 14; J gene: TRBJ1-1; clone size: few
CDR3 DNA: TGTGCCAGCAGCTTGGGATTTTATCAGCCCCAGCATTTT; CDR3 protein: CASSLGFYQPQHF; V gene: TRBV5-5; D gene: .; CDR3 length: 13; J gene: TRBJ1-5; clone size: .
CDR3 DNA: TGTGCCAGCAGCTCGTTAGCGGGAGCGATTAATGAGCAGTTCTTC; CDR3 protein: CASSSLAGAINEQFF; V gene: TRBV7-9; D gene: TRBD2; CDR3 length: 15; J gene: TRBJ2-1; clone size: .
CDR3 DNA: TGTGCCAGCAGTTACACAGGGGACAACTATGGCTACACCTTC; CDR3 protein: CASSYTGDNYGYTF; V gene: TRBV6-5; D gene: TRBD1; CDR3 length: 14; J gene: TRBJ1-2; clone size: .
CDR3 DNA: TGTGCCAGCAGCCCTAACTGGGGTTACGAGCAGTACTTC; CDR3 protein: CASSPNWGYEQYF; V gene: TRBV5-6; D gene: .; CDR3 length: 13; J gene: TRBJ2-7; clone size: .
CDR3 DNA: TGCGCCAGCAGCTGGGGGGGCTCTGGAAACACCATATATTTT; CDR3 protein: CASSWGGSGNTIYF; V gene: TRBV5-1; D gene: .; CDR3 length: 14; J gene: TRBJ1-3; clone size: .
CDR3 DNA: TGTGCCAGCAGCCTTGGACAGGGTCTAACCATAGACACCATATATTTT; CDR3 protein: CASSLGQGLTIDTIYF; V gene: TRBV25-1; D gene: TRBD1; CDR3 length: 16; J gene: TRBJ1-3; clone size: few
CDR3 DNA: TGTGCCAGCAGTTTATACGCCAATCAGCCCCAGCATTTT; CDR3 protein: CASSLYANQPQHF; V gene: TRBV27; D gene: .; CDR3 length: 13; J gene: TRBJ1-5; clone size: .
CDR3 DNA: TGTGCCAGCAGCGATACTAGCGGGATCGCAGATACGCAGTATTTT; CDR3 protein: CASSDTSGIADTQYF; V gene: TRBV5-6; D gene: TRBD2; CDR3 length: 15; J gene: TRBJ2-3; clone size: .
CDR3 DNA: TGTGCCAGCAGCAGGACCGGCCACGAGCAGTACTTC; CDR3 protein: CASSRTGHEQYF; V gene: TRBV7-9; D gene: .; CDR3 length: 12; J gene: TRBJ2-7; clone size: .
CDR3 DNA: TGTGCCAGCAGTTTGTCAGCGGGGACCCTAAGGGGCTACGAGCAGTACTTC; CDR3 protein: CASSLSAGTLRGYEQYF; V gene: TRBV28; D gene: TRBD2; CDR3 length: 17; J gene: TRBJ2-7; clone size: .
CDR3 DNA: TGTGCCAGCAGCGTAGCGGGAGCTTCAGATACGCAGTATTTT; CDR3 protein: CASSVAGASDTQYF; V gene: TRBV9; D gene: .; CDR3 length: 14; J gene: TRBJ2-3; clone size: .
CDR3 DNA: TGTGCCAGCAGTTTATCTCCAGGGGACACTGAAGCTTTCTTT; CDR3 protein: CASSLSPGDTEAFF; V gene: TRBV6-4; D gene: .; CDR3 length: 14; J gene: TRBJ1-1; clone size: .
CDR3 DNA: TGTGCCAGCACCGCCGTGGGGAGAGGGTACGAGCAGTACTTC; CDR3 protein: CASTAVGRGYEQYF; V gene: TRBV2; D gene: .; CDR3 length: 14; J gene: TRBJ2-7; clone size: few
CDR3 DNA: TGTGCCAGCAGCCAAGGGGGACAGAAGGAGAACACCGGGGAGCTGTTTTTT; CDR3 protein: CASSQGGQKENTGELFF; V gene: TRBV14; D gene: TRBD1; CDR3 length: 17; J gene: TRBJ2-2; clone size: .
CDR3 DNA: TGTGCCAGCAGCCTATATACCGATTTCCAAGAGACCCAGTACTTC; CDR3 protein: CASSLYTDFQETQYF; V gene: TRBV7-9; D gene: .; CDR3 length: 15; J gene: TRBJ2-5; clone size: once
CDR3 DNA: TGCGCCAGCAGCTTGACAGGGGGCGCGGGGTTCTTC; CDR3 protein: CASSLTGGAGFF; V gene: TRBV5-1; D gene: TRBD1; CDR3 length: 12; J gene: TRBJ2-1; clone size: .
CDR3 DNA: TGTGCCAGCAGTTTCTCCCGTCGTGTCTACGAGCAGTACTTC; CDR3 protein: CASSFSRRVYEQYF; V gene: TRBV28; D gene: .; CDR3 length: 14; J gene: TRBJ2-7; clone size: .
CDR3 DNA: TGCGCCAGCAGTCACCGCTCCGACGGGAGAGACTCCTACGAGCAGTACTTC; CDR3 protein: CASSHRSDGRDSYEQYF; V gene: TRBV23-1; D gene: .; CDR3 length: 17; J gene: TRBJ2-7; clone size: .
CDR3 DNA: TGTGCCAGCAGTTCAATATCGACAGATTCTTCGGGCTACACCTTC; CDR3 protein: CASSSISTDSSGYTF; V gene: TRBV28; D gene: .; CDR3 length: 15; J gene: TRBJ1-2; clone size: .
CDR3 DNA: TGCGCCAGGAGAGCGGGAGCCGGGGAGCTGTTTTTT; CDR3 protein: CARRAGAGELFF; V gene: TRBV10-1; D gene: TRBD2; CDR3 length: 12; J gene: TRBJ2-2; clone size: .
CDR3 DNA: TGTGCCAGCAGCTTAGTAATGTCGGACTACGAGCAGTACTTC; CDR3 protein: CASSLVMSDYEQYF; V gene: TRBV7-2; D gene: .; CDR3 length: 14; J gene: TRBJ2-7; clone size: .
CDR3 DNA: TGCGCCAGCAGCCTAGAAGGAACCGGGGAGCTGTTTTTT; CDR3 protein: CASSLEGTGELFF; V gene: TRBV4-3; D gene: .; CDR3 length: 13; J gene: TRBJ2-2; clone size: many
CDR3 DNA: TGTGCCAGCAGTGAATCCAGGGGTCAAAACACCGGGGAGCTGTTTTTT; CDR3 protein: CASSESRGQNTGELFF; V gene: TRBV25-1; D gene: .; CDR3 length: 16; J gene: TRBJ2-2; clone size: .
CDR3 DNA: TGTGGAGAAGGGGAGGGAAGGGTCCACGAGCAGTACTTC; CDR3 protein: CGEGEGRVHEQYF; V gene: TRBV6-4; D gene: TRBD2; CDR3 length: 13; J gene: TRBJ2-7; clone size: few